Sequencing of this T cell receptor beta chain was carried out in a study of identical twins. Study conclusions and caveats: Low generation probability was overrepresented in out-of-frame alpha sequences shared by twins.

TCRdb recomputed calls from the 5' RACE reads with MiXCR, one row per CDR3 protein. Among 200,000 to 300,000 distinct CDR3 sequences listed, more than 9% were seen once. This CDR3 comprises 16 residues. V lost 2 bases to trimming and J lost 3 bases, with 20 bases between them. CDR1 is DFQATT, CDR2 SNEGSKA, per germline (reference sequence). With respect to this clonotype: Its antigen is not known.

V gene TRBV20-1 combines with J gene TRBJ2-7, with D maybe TRBD1 (6 bases). This clonotype was obtained from a man aged 50-60 years in good health. The sample was memory T cells sorted from blood. The CDR3 protein is CSARPTDRKSGYEQYF. The DNA for the CDR3 is TGCAGTGCTAGACCTACCGACAGGAAATCGGGCTACGAGCAGTACTTC.